A selection of T cell receptor beta chains follows, all from one sample in a study of blood T cell repertoires in COVID-19. Produced via immunoSEQ multiplex PCR; TCRdb's table is partial and in-frame only. The sample holds about 280,000 clones, about four fifths seen once. Material for sequencing was PBMCs or T cells enriched from blood (not recorded which). These receptor sequences come from a man aged 40-49 years who had been exposed to COVID-19. The CDR3 runs from the conserved cysteine through the conserved F or W. D genes are given only for firm matches. Clone sizes are given selectively: once, few, many, or a class where the clone is expanded.

length	V	size	D	J	CDR3	DNA
14	TRBV24-1	-	-	TRBJ1-1	CATSDEQGNTEAFF	TGTGCCACCAGTGACGAACAGGGGAACACTGAAGCTTTCTTT
13	TRBV7-8	-	TRBD1	TRBJ2-7	CASSRDRNYEQYF	TGTGCCAGCAGCCGGGACAGGAACTACGAGCAGTACTTC
14	TRBV7-9	-	-	TRBJ1-5	CASSHGQGNQPQHF	TGTGCCAGCAGCCACGGACAAGGCAATCAGCCCCAGCATTTT
12	TRBV2	-	-	TRBJ2-5	CARKDRQETQYF	TGTGCCCGAAAAGACAGGCAAGAGACCCAGTACTTC
13	TRBV6-5	-	-	TRBJ2-7	CASVREWFYEQYF	TGTGCCAGCGTAAGGGAGTGGTTCTACGAGCAGTACTTC
15	TRBV7-8	-	-	TRBJ1-2	CASSRVVAFNYGYTF	TGTGCCAGCAGCCGCGTCGTGGCATTCAACTATGGCTACACCTTC
12	TRBV5-8	-	-	TRBJ1-6	CASSLFSSPLHF	TGTGCCAGCAGCTTATTTAGTTCACCCCTCCACTTT
13	TRBV12-3/TRBV12-4	-	-	TRBJ2-1	CASSFQKRTEQFF	TGTGCCAGCAGTTTTCAGAAGCGAACCGAGCAGTTCTTC
13	TRBV5-1	-	-	TRBJ1-1	CASSLGQGSGAFF	TGCGCCAGCAGCTTGGGTCAGGGATCGGGCGCTTTCTTT
15	TRBV7-8	-	TRBD1	TRBJ2-7	CASSLGRDRGYEQYF	TGTGCCAGCAGCTTGGGCCGGGACAGGGGCTACGAGCAGTACTTC
15	TRBV4-1	-	-	TRBJ1-5	CASSQQAARNQPQHF	TGCGCCAGCAGCCAACAGGCTGCTCGCAATCAGCCCCAGCATTTT
18	TRBV30	-	TRBD2	TRBJ2-1	CAWSGQGLAGGLYNEQFF	TGTGCCTGGAGTGGACAGGGACTAGCGGGAGGGCTGTACAATGAGCAGTTCTTC
12	TRBV12-3/TRBV12-4	-	TRBD1	TRBJ1-6	CASSGDSPGLHF	TGTGCCAGCAGTGGGGACAGTCCGGGCCTCCACTTT
13	TRBV5-6	-	-	TRBJ1-6	CASSAGGNSPLHF	TGTGCCAGCAGCGCGGGGGGGAATTCACCCCTCCACTTT
14	TRBV2	few	-	TRBJ2-2	CARQAGRFTGELFF	TGTGCCAGACAAGCTGGGCGTTTCACCGGGGAGCTGTTTTTT
13	TRBV7-8	-	-	TRBJ2-1	CASSRRTENEQFF	TGTGCCAGCAGCCGGAGGACTGAGAATGAGCAGTTCTTC
13	TRBV25-1	once	-	TRBJ2-3	CASSPPGTDTQYF	TGTGCCAGCAGTCCCCCGGGCACAGATACGCAGTATTTT
14	TRBV10-3	-	-	TRBJ1-5	CAIRGEGAIEPQHF	TGTGCCATTCGAGGAGAGGGAGCCATCGAGCCCCAGCATTTT
16	TRBV14	few	TRBD2	TRBJ2-1	CASSPVAGGLGNEQFF	TGTGCCAGCAGCCCGGTAGCGGGAGGGCTAGGCAATGAGCAGTTCTTC
14	TRBV28	-	-	TRBJ1-6	CVPGSRGASSPLHF	TGTGTTCCGGGGAGTCGGGGGGCTAGTTCACCCCTCCACTTT
14	TRBV6-6	-	TRBD1	TRBJ1-1	CASTGTGLRSEAFF	TGTGCCAGCACCGGGACAGGGCTGCGGAGTGAAGCTTTCTTT
15	TRBV3-1/TRBV3-2	-	-	TRBJ2-3	CASSPLTGEGDTQYF	TGTGCCAGCAGCCCCTTAACGGGAGAGGGAGATACGCAGTATTTT
13	TRBV5-1	-	-	TRBJ2-7	CASSLGLQNEQYF	TGCGCCAGCAGCTTGGGACTACAGAACGAGCAGTACTTC
14	TRBV5-4	few	-	TRBJ2-1	CASSFPLDYNEQFF	TGTGCCAGCAGCTTCCCCCTAGACTACAATGAGCAGTTCTTC
14	TRBV7-9	-	-	TRBJ1-1	CASSLVLQGAEAFF	TGTGCCAGCAGCTTAGTCCTACAGGGAGCTGAAGCTTTCTTT
14	TRBV19	-	-	TRBJ1-1	CASSMGGMNTEAFF	TGTGCCAGTAGTATGGGGGGTATGAACACTGAAGCTTTCTTT
14	TRBV6-4	few	-	TRBJ2-2	CASKLESNTGELFF	TGTGCCAGCAAGTTGGAGTCGAACACCGGGGAGCTGTTTTTT
13	TRBV12-5	-	TRBD1	TRBJ1-2	CASGLTSGGGYTF	TGTGCTAGTGGTTTGACGTCAGGGGGTGGCTACACCTTC
13	TRBV30	-	TRBD1	TRBJ1-1	CACRTGTGVQAFF	TGTGCCTGTCGAACCGGGACAGGGGTGCAAGCTTTCTTT
13	TRBV2	-	-	TRBJ2-2	CASILEVAGELFF	TGTGCCAGCATTCTCGAGGTCGCCGGGGAGCTGTTTTTT
14	TRBV27	once	TRBD2	TRBJ2-1	CASRERESFHEQFF	TGTGCCAGCAGGGAGCGGGAAAGTTTCCATGAGCAGTTCTTC
16	TRBV27	-	-	TRBJ1-4	CASRPRDGGVVEKLFF	TGTGCCAGCAGACCACGTGATGGGGGGGTCGTTGAAAAACTGTTTTTT
12	TRBV11-2	few	-	TRBJ1-2	CASSLQDYGYTF	TGTGCCAGCAGCCTACAGGACTATGGCTACACCTTC
13	TRBV10-3	-	-	TRBJ1-2	CAIRRPGEYGYTF	TGTGCCATCCGCCGCCCAGGGGAATATGGCTACACCTTC
15	TRBV7-8	few	TRBD1	TRBJ2-7	CASSFLGQGVYEQYF	TGTGCCAGCAGCTTTTTGGGACAGGGAGTCTACGAGCAGTACTTC
14	TRBV11-3	-	-	TRBJ1-1	CASSSTRGDTEAFF	TGTGCCAGCAGCTCAACACGGGGGGACACTGAAGCTTTCTTT